Listed here are 22 T cell receptor beta chains from one sample, sequenced in a study of graft-versus-host responses after intestinal transplantation. Which antigens these TCRs recognize remains unknown. This table comes from immunoSEQ multiplex PCR, and its TCRdb copy is limited to in-frame clones, with some not included. The table records 150,000 or so clones, around 90% of them present only once. The sequencing used unstimulated CD4+ T cells sorted from spleen or lymph node cells, collected before intestinal transplant. The receptors shown here come from a human donor who received an intestinal transplant.

The V and J genes are TRBV6-5 and TRBJ2-3; no reliable D call. This CDR3 is 14 amino acids long. The germline V and J ends were trimmed by 0 bases and 2 bases, with 6 bases remaining between them. Germline V gene data show CDR1 as MNHEY and CDR2 as SVGAGI. The CDR3 reads CASSYSGFTDTQYF. In DNA form, the CDR3 reads TGTGCCAGCAGTTACTCTGGTTTCACAGATACGCAGTATTTT.

V is TRBV14 and J is TRBJ1-3; D is undetermined. The CDR3 consists of 15 residues. Trimming stripped 3 bases from V and 0 bases from J, with 9 bases between. Per the germline V gene, CDR1 is SGHDN and CDR2 is FVKESK. CDR3 DNA: TGTGCCAGCAGCCATAACGGGCACTCTGGAAACACCATATATTTT. As protein: CASSHNGHSGNTIYF.

The chain's CDR3 is CASSITLGLAAAYEQYF. CDR3 coding DNA: TGTGCCAGCAGTATAACCCTGGGACTAGCCGCCGCCTACGAGCAGTACTTC. This chain uses TRBV28 with TRBJ2-7, with 9 bases identical to TRBD2. Unmatched junction bases numbered 13, after V lost 5 bases and J lost 2 bases. The germline V gene has CDR1 MDHEN and CDR2 SYDVKM. The CDR3 extends over 17 amino acids.

As for this clone: The same CDR3 is also encoded by other DNA sequences in this sample. The chain uses TRBV18 and TRBJ1-3; D gene uncertain. Trimming left V 3 bases short and J 0 bases short, with 9 bases between. Germline V gives CDR1 KGHSH, CDR2 LQKENI. The CDR3 has 15 amino acids. DNA for the CDR3: TGTGCCAGCTCACCCCAGGTTGCCTCTGGAAACACCATATATTTT. Its translation: CASSPQVASGNTIYF. The complete variable domain, with remaining parts taken from reference TRBV18 and TRBJ1-3, reads NAGVMQNPRHLVRRRGQEARLRCSPMKGHSHVYWYRQLPEEGLKFMVYLQKENIIDESGMPKERFSAEFPKEGPSILRIQQVVRGDSAAYFCASSPQVASGNTIYFGEGSWLTVV.

The chain links TRBV6-5 to TRBJ1-2; 7 bases are a match to TRBD1. The V gene end was trimmed by 5 bases and the J gene end by 2 bases; junction bases not matched to a gene: 2. Germline CDR1 and CDR2: MNHEY and SVGAGI. The CDR3 contains 13 residues. The DNA of the CDR3 is TGTGCCAGCAGTGAACAGGGGAACTATGGCTACACCTTC. It yields the protein CASSEQGNYGYTF.

The genes are TRBV5-6 and TRBJ2-1, with TRBD2 identical over 10 bases. J lost 9 bases, V lost 2 bases, and 11 bases had no gene match. The germline V gene has CDR1 SGHDT and CDR2 YYEEEE. There are 16 residues in the CDR3. The CDR3 loop reads CASSFKTSGNSLEQFF. The CDR3 DNA follows: TGTGCCAGCAGCTTCAAAACTAGCGGGAATTCCCTTGAGCAGTTCTTC.

V and J are TRBV7-3 and TRBJ2-6; D unclear. Germline CDR1 reads SGHTA; CDR2 reads FQGTGA. This CDR3 is built from 19 residues. V dropped 1 base and J dropped 0 bases, with 16 bases sitting between them. The DNA of the CDR3 is TGTGCCAGCAGCTTAAGTTACGGGCAGAGGTACTCTGGGGCCAACGTCCTGACTTTC. Translating gives CASSLSYGQRYSGANVLTF.

This chain uses TRBV28 with TRBJ1-2; 7 nucleotides align to TRBD1. V was pared by 4 bases and J by 6 bases, with 14 bases of the junction left unmatched. The CDR3 consists of 16 residues. Looked up from germline, CDR1 is MDHEN and CDR2 is SYDVKM. CDR3 sequence (DNA): TGTGCCAGCAGTTCCCACCCGGGGACAGATATCCATGGCTACACCTTC. Translating gives CASSSHPGTDIHGYTF.

The CDR3 is CAWAGSSITYEQYF. The CDR3 DNA reads as TGTGCCTGGGCTGGGTCGTCTATCACCTACGAGCAGTACTTC. The V and J genes are TRBV30 and TRBJ2-7; no clear D gene. From germline, CDR1 is GTSNPN and CDR2 SVGIG (reference sequence). Trimming removed 5 bases from V and 2 bases from J, with 16 bases in between. This CDR3 is 14 amino acids long.

The V and J genes are TRBV6-1 and TRBJ2-7, with D possibly being TRBD2 (6 bases). CDR3 length: 12 amino acids. Germline V lookup: CDR1 MNHNS, CDR2 SASEGT. V shed 4 bases and J shed 4 bases, with 8 bases lying between them. The CDR3 DNA is TGTGCCAGCAGTGCGGGAGTTTACGAGCAGTACTTC. This codes for CASSAGVYEQYF.

The CDR3 DNA reads as TGTGCCAGTAGTATCGGGGAGGGAAGACTGTTTTTT. Translated: CASSIGEGRLFF. The rearrangement uses TRBV19 and TRBJ1-4; D remains ambiguous. The germline V and J ends were trimmed by 3 bases and 13 bases, with 12 bases remaining between them. This CDR3 has 12 residues. Germline loops: CDR1 LNHDA, CDR2 SQIVND (reference sequence). The complete variable domain, with remaining parts taken from reference TRBV19 and TRBJ1-4, reads DGGITQSPKYLFRKEGQNVTLSCEQNLNHDAMYWYRQDPGQGLRLIYYSQIVNDFQKGDIAEGYSVSREKKESFPLTVTSAQKNPTAFYLCASSIGEGRLFFGSGTQLSVL.

A few counts support this clone. V and J are TRBV7-2 and TRBJ1-2; D not certain. V was cut by 5 bases and J by 2 bases, with 12 bases left in between. The length of the CDR3 is 14 residues. Germline V lookup: CDR1 SGHTA, CDR2 FQGNSA. CDR3: CASSLNTGNYGYTF. Written as DNA, the CDR3 is TGTGCCAGCAGCCTCAATACGGGCAACTATGGCTACACCTTC.

This sequence joins TRBV29-1 and TRBJ2-5, with 7 bases fitting TRBD2. Losses at the gene ends were 3 bases for V and 2 bases for J; bases not matched to a gene: 3. The CDR3 contains 13 residues. The germline V gene has CDR1 SQVTM and CDR2 ANQGSEA. The chain's CDR3 is CSVERRGQETQYF. In DNA form, the CDR3 reads TGCAGCGTTGAGAGGCGGGGGCAAGAGACCCAGTACTTC.

The chain carries TRBV6-6 and TRBJ1-5; 7 positions agree with TRBD1. In germline, CDR1 is MNHNY, CDR2 SVGAGI (reference sequence). The CDR3 totals 15 residues. Trimming removed 4 bases from V and 4 bases from J; junction bases left unmatched: 7. The CDR3 sequence: CASSSETGRNQPQHF. CDR3 nucleotides: TGTGCCAGCAGTTCGGAGACAGGGCGTAATCAGCCCCAGCATTTT.

The gene calls are TRBV29-1 and TRBJ1-2; possible D gene TRBD1, 6 bases. Trimming cost V 2 bases and J 8 bases, with 9 bases left between them. Germline assignment: CDR1 SQVTM and CDR2 ANQGSEA. The CDR3 has 11 amino acids. The CDR3 spells CSVERGGGYTF. As DNA, the CDR3 is TGCAGCGTTGAACGGGGGGGCGGCTACACCTTC. Drawing the rest from reference TRBV29-1 and TRBJ1-2, the complete variable domain is SAVISQKPSRDICQRGTSLTIQCQVDSQVTMMFWYRQQPGQSLTLIATANQGSEATYESGFVIDKFPISRPNLTFSTLTVSNMSPEDSSIYLCSVERGGGYTFGSGTRLTVV.

This chain uses TRBV28 with TRBJ2-1; TRBD2 agrees at 8 bases. J gave up 7 bases and V 4 bases, and 15 bases lay outside the gene matches. CDR1 is MDHEN and CDR2 is SYDVKM in the germline V gene. CDR3 length: 17 amino acids. Here the CDR3 DNA reads TGTGCCAGCAGTTCCGGGACTAGGAGAAAAGGTGTGAATGAGCAGTTCTTC. This translates into CASSSGTRRKGVNEQFF.

The genes are TRBV29-1 and TRBJ2-3; 7 positions agree with TRBD1. The germline V gene has CDR1 SQVTM and CDR2 ANQGSEA. There are 13 residues in the CDR3. V dropped 3 bases and J dropped 7; count of bases not matched to a gene: 7. This chain's CDR3 is CSVEGRGWHTQYF. The CDR3, as DNA: TGCAGCGTTGAGGGCAGGGGGTGGCATACGCAGTATTTT.

The chain carries TRBV4-3 and TRBJ2-7, with D possibly called TRBD1 or TRBD2 (5 bases each). Germline V CDR1 and CDR2: LGHNA, YSLEER. V was cut by 2 bases and J by 0 bases, with 14 bases left in between. The CDR3 extends over 16 amino acids. For the CDR3, the DNA is TGCGCCAGCAGCCAAAGCATTGGGACCGCCTCCTACGAGCAGTACTTC. It yields the protein CASSQSIGTASYEQYF.

The J gene is TRBJ2-3, the V gene TRBV4-3, with D unclear. Trimming pared 4 bases from V and 2 bases from J, leaving 7 bases between. CDR3 length equals 13 residues. Looked up from germline, CDR1 is LGHNA and CDR2 is YSLEER. The CDR3, as DNA: TGCGCCAGCAGCCGAACAGACACAGATACGCAGTATTTT. This gives the protein CASSRTDTDTQYF.

This chain joins TRBV6-1 and TRBJ1-5; 8 nucleotides match TRBD1. The CDR3 sequence is 13 residues long. Germline CDR1 reads MNHNS; CDR2 reads SASEGT. V gave up 6 bases and J gave up 5 bases; unmatched junction bases: 3. The CDR3 here is CASSQGADQPQHF. CDR3 nucleotide sequence: TGTGCCAGCAGCCAGGGGGCGGATCAGCCCCAGCATTTT.

The chain recombines TRBV5-4 with TRBJ2-3; 12 bases agree with TRBD2. The CDR3 spans 15 residues. Germline loops: CDR1 SGHNT, CDR2 YYREEE (reference sequence). V lost 0 bases and J lost 5; bases outside the gene matches: 1. The CDR3 sequence: CASSLELAGGDTQYF. The DNA of the CDR3 is TGTGCCAGCAGCTTGGAACTAGCGGGGGGAGATACGCAGTATTTT.

The CDR3 loop is CASRENEQYF. The CDR3, as DNA: TGCGCCAGCAGGGAAAACGAGCAGTACTTC. The rearrangement joins TRBV10-2 to TRBJ2-7, with no clear D. Between the trimmed V and J ends, which lost 6 bases and 5 bases, there was a span of 5 bases. The CDR3 covers 10 residues. Germline CDR1 reads WSHSY; CDR2 reads SAAADI.